The subject of this entry is one T cell receptor (beta chain). What it recognizes is unknown. This sample is drawn from a study of cytomegalovirus exposure and HLA in healthy donors. The study's findings and limits: Accurate HLA-A and HLA-B prediction from TCR beta sequences was reported for most subjects.

This CDR3 has 13 amino acids. Germline CDR1 MDHEN, CDR2 SYDVKM. The V and J ends lost 3 bases and 6 bases respectively, with 9 bases between them. Regarding donors, all were healthy bone marrow donors. PCR amplification relied on 60 Vbeta primers (plus 13 Jbeta primers). Profiled with immunoSEQ multiplex PCR; TCRdb holds only in-frame clones, not every one. The sample yields roughly 100,000 clones, around 74% seen once. Sequenced: PBMCs. The chain couples TRBV28 to TRBJ1-5; no clear D. This TCR derives from a woman in her 40s in good health and CMV-seropositive. DNA for the CDR3: TGTGCCAGCAGTTTTACATTGGCTCAGCCCCAGCATTTT. Its protein product is CASSFTLAQPQHF.